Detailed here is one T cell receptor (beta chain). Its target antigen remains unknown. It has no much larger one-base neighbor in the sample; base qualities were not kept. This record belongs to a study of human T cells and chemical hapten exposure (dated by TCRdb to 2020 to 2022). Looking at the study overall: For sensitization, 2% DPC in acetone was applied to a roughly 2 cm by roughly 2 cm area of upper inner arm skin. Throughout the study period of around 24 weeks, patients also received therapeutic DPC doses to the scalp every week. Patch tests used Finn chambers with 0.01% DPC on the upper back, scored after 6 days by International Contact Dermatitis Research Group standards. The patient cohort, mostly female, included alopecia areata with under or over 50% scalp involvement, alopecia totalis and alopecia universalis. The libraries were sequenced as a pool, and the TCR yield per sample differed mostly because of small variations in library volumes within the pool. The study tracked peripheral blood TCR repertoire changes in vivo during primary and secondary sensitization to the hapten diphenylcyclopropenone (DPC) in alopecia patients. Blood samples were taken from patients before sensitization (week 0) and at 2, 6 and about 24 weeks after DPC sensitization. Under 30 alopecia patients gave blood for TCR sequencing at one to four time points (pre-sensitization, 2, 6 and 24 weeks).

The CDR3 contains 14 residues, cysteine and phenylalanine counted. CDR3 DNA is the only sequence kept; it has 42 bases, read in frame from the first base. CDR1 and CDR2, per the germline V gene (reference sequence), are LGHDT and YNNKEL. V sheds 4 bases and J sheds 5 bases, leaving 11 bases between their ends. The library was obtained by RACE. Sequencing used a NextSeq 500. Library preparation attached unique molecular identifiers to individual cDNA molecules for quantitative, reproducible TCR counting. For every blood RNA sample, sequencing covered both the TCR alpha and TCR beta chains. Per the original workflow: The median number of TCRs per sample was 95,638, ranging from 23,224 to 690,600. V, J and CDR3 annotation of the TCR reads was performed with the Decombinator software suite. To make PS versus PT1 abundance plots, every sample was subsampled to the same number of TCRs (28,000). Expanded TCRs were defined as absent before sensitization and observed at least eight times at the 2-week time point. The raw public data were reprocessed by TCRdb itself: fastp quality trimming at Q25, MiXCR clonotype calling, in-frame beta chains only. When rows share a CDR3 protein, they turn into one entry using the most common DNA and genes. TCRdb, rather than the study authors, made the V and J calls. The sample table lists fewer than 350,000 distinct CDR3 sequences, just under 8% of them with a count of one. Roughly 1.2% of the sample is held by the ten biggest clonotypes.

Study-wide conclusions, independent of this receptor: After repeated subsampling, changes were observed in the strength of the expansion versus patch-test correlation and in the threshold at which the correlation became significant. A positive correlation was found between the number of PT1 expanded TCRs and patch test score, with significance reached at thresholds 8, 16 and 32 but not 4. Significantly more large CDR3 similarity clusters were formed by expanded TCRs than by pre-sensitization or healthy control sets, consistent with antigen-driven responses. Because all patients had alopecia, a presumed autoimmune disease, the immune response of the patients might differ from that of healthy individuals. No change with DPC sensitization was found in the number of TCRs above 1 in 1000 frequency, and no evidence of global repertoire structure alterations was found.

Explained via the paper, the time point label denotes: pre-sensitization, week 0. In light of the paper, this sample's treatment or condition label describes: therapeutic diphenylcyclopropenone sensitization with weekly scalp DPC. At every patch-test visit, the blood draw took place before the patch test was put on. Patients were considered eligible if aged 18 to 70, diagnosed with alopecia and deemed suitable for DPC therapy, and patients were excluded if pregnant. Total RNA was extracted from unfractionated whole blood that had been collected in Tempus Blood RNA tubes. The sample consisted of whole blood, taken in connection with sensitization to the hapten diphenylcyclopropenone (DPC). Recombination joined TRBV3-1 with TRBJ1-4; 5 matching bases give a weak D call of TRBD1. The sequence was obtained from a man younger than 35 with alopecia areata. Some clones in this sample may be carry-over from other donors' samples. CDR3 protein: CASSPGRRNEKLFF. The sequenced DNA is TGTGCCAGCAGCCCGGGACGGCGGAATGAAAAACTGTTTTTT.